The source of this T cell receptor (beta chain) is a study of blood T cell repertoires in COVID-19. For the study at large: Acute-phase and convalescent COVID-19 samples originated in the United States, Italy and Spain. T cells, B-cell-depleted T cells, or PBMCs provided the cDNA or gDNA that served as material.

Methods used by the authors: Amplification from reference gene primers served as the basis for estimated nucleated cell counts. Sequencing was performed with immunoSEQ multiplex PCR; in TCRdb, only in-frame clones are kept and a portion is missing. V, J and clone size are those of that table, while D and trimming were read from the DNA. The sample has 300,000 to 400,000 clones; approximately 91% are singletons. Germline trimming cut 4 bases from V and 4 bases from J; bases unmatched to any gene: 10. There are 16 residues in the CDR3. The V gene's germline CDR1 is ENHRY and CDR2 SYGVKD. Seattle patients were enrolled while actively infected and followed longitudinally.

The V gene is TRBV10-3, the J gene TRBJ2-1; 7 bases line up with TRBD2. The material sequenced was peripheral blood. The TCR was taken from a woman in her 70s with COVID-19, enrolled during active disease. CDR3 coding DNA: TGTGCCATCAGTGGGAAGAGCGGGGATTCATACAATGAGCAGTTCTTC. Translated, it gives CAISGKSGDSYNEQFF.